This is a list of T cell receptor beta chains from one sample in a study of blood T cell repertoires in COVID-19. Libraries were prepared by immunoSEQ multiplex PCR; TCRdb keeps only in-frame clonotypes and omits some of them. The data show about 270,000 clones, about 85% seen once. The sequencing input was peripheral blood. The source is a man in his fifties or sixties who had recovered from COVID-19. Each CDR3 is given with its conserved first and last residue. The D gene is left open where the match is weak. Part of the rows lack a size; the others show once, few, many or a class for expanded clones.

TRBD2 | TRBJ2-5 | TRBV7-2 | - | TGTGCCAGCAGCTCAGGACTAGCGGGGGGGCAAGAGACCCAGTACTTC | CASSSGLAGGQETQYF
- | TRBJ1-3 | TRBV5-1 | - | TGCGCCAGCAGCTTTGACAGGAACTCTGGAAACACCATATATTTT | CASSFDRNSGNTIYF
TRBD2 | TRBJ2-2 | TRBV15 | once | TGTGCCACCAGCAGAGATCGGTCTAGCGGGGTCGCGAACACCGGGGAGCTGTTTTTT | CATSRDRSSGVANTGELFF
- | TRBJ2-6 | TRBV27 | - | TGTGCCAGCAGTCCCAATAGGGCAGACTACTCTGGGGCCAACGTCCTGACTTTC | CASSPNRADYSGANVLTF
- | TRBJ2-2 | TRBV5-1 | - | TGCGCCAGCAGTGACAGAACCGCGAACACCGGGGAGCTGTTTTTT | CASSDRTANTGELFF
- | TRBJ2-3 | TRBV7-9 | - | TGTGCCAGCAGCTTACCGCAGGGGATAGAGCCGGGTACGCAGTATTTT | CASSLPQGIEPGTQYF
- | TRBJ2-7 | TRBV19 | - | TGTGCCAGTAGTATAGGTCAGGGGTCCGAGCAGTACTTC | CASSIGQGSEQYF
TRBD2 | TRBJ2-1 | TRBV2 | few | TGTGCCAGCAGTGGGGTTAGCGGGGACAATGAGCAGTTCTTC | CASSGVSGDNEQFF
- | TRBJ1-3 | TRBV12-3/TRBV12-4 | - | TGTGCCAGCAGGGCAAAGAGAAACACCATATATTTT | CASRAKRNTIYF
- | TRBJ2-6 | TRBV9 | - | TGTGCCAGCAGCGTAGCTGGAGGTGGGGCCAACGTCCTGACTTTC | CASSVAGGGANVLTF
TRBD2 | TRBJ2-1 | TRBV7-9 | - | TGTGCCAGCAGCGCCGGGACTAGCGACTACAATGAGCAGTTCTTC | CASSAGTSDYNEQFF